The next 17 T cell receptor beta chains were all read from a single sample in a study of response to subunit inactivated influenza vaccine. TCRdb passed the RT-PCR reads through MiXCR, listing each CDR3 protein once. The sample includes some 500,000 distinct CDR3 sequences, about 25% of them seen just once. The sequencing here drew on CD4+ T cells sorted from PBMCs, taken 5 days after vaccination. The receptors here all came from a man aged 50-60 years who received an inactivated influenza vaccine.

V is TRBV11-2 and J is TRBJ2-7; 9 nucleotides match TRBD1. After removal of 5 bases from V and 5 bases from J, the junction contained 7 bases not matched to a gene. CDR1 and CDR2 (germline): SGHAT, FQNNGV. The CDR3 is made up of 14 amino acids. The CDR3 sequence is CASSTRDRVHEQYF. As DNA, the CDR3 is TGTGCCAGCAGCACCCGGGACAGGGTCCACGAGCAGTACTTC.

This clonotype was picked up a small number of times. The CDR3 region is CAWSPAGTANTEAFF. CDR3 sequence (DNA): TGTGCCTGGAGTCCAGCCGGGACGGCTAACACTGAAGCTTTCTTT. V is TRBV30 and J is TRBJ1-1, with a weak D call TRBD1 (5 bases). Germline V gives CDR1 GTSNPN, CDR2 SVGIG (reference sequence). This CDR3 has 15 amino acids. V was cut by 2 bases and J by 2 bases, with 15 bases left in between.

This clonotype was recorded a few times. The chain combines TRBV5-1 with TRBJ1-6, with D perhaps TRBD1 (5 bases). The CDR3 has 13 amino acids. The V gene lost 3 bases and the J gene lost 13 bases, with 14 bases spanning the gap. Germline-derived CDR1 and CDR2 are SGHRS and YFSETQ. The DNA for the CDR3 is TGCGCCAGCAGCTCTCAAGGGGTAGATCCCCTCCACTTT. Translation gives CASSSQGVDPLHF.

The V call is TRBV5-1, the J call TRBJ1-1, with 7 nucleotides matching TRBD1. The V segment lost 5 bases and the J segment 1 base; nucleotides outside the gene matches: 8. Germline V CDR1 and CDR2: SGHRS, YFSETQ. CDR3 length equals 15 residues. CDR3 protein: CASSTQGPPNTEAFF. The CDR3 DNA sequence: TGCGCCAGCAGTACACAGGGGCCCCCGAACACTGAAGCTTTCTTT.

The rearrangement uses TRBV5-1 and TRBJ2-6, with TRBD1 matching 7 bases. J lost 0 bases, V lost 6 bases, and 3 bases had no gene match. Germline CDR1 reads SGHRS; CDR2 reads YFSETQ. This CDR3 has 15 residues. The CDR3 sequence: CASMTGSSGANVLTF. CDR3 nucleotides: TGCGCCAGCATGACAGGGAGCTCTGGGGCCAACGTCCTGACTTTC.

This clonotype came up a few times. J is TRBJ2-1 and V is TRBV24-1; tentatively, D is TRBD2 (6 bases). Trimming shortened V by 9 bases and J by 7 bases, and 18 bases separated the two germline ends. CDR3 length equals 14 residues. The germline gives CDR1 KGHDR, CDR2 SFDVKD. The CDR3 nucleotides are TGTGCCACCGGCGACGGGACTGAAGTAAATGAGCAGTTCTTC. Translating it yields CATGDGTEVNEQFF.

This clonotype has a handful of counts. The chain couples TRBV29-1 to TRBJ2-3; 12 nucleotides match TRBD2. Germline lookup yields CDR1 SQVTM and CDR2 ANQGSEA. V lost 4 bases and J lost 3; bases outside the gene matches: 5. The length of the CDR3 is 15 residues. As DNA, the CDR3 is TGCAGCGTTGGACTAGCGGGAGTTGGGACAGATACGCAGTATTTT. Translation gives CSVGLAGVGTDTQYF.

This clonotype was picked up a small number of times. The chain couples TRBV7-9 to TRBJ2-1; 7 bases are a match to TRBD1. Unmatched junction bases numbered 4, after V lost 5 bases and J lost 9 bases. Germline V CDR1 and CDR2: SEHNR, FQNEAQ (reference sequence). This CDR3 contains 12 residues. Here the CDR3 DNA reads TGTGCCAGCAGCCGACAGGGACCTGAGCAGTTCTTC. This sequence encodes CASSRQGPEQFF.

The chain combines TRBV6-1 with TRBJ2-3, with D perhaps matching TRBD2 (5 bases). Trimming removed 7 bases from V and 2 bases from J, with 13 bases in between. Germline assignment: CDR1 MNHNS and CDR2 SASEGT. The CDR3 spans 14 residues. The CDR3 reads CASKDRGLTDTQYF. The CDR3 nucleotides are TGTGCCAGCAAGGACCGGGGTCTCACAGATACGCAGTATTTT.

V gene TRBV29-1 combines with J gene TRBJ2-3; 10 bases align to TRBD2. The V segment lost 6 bases and the J segment 4 bases; nucleotides outside the gene matches: 4. Per germline, CDR1 SQVTM and CDR2 ANQGSEA. The CDR3 has 13 amino acids. In DNA, the CDR3 is TGCAGCGTAGCGGGAGGGCCCTCAGATACGCAGTATTTT. This translates into CSVAGGPSDTQYF.

The chain carries TRBV29-1 and TRBJ2-3, with D uncertain. Trimming left V 4 bases short and J 4 bases short, with 15 bases between. The V gene's germline CDR1 is SQVTM and CDR2 ANQGSEA. The CDR3 loop spans 14 amino acids. The DNA of the CDR3 is TGCAGCGTTGTTCCCTCTCGTCCCCCAGATACGCAGTATTTT. Protein sequence: CSVVPSRPPDTQYF.

The chain's CDR3 is CASSHRGGTAGANVLTF. The CDR3 DNA follows: TGTGCCAGCAGTCACCGAGGGGGGACGGCTGGGGCCAACGTCCTGACTTTC. This rearrangement joins TRBV6-5 to TRBJ2-6; D may be TRBD1 or TRBD2 (6 bases each). Trimming pared 5 bases from V and 2 bases from J, leaving 16 bases between. Germline loops: CDR1 MNHEY, CDR2 SVGAGI. This CDR3 has 17 residues.

This clonotype was seen just once. The CDR3 coding sequence is TGTGCCAGCTCACGCAGGACAGGAGCAAACACTGAAGCTTTCTTT. Protein product: CASSRRTGANTEAFF. The V call is TRBV18, the J call TRBJ1-1; 7 bases match TRBD1. The CDR3 length is 15 residues. V was clipped by 4 bases and J by 2 bases; unmatched bases: 7. Germline CDR1 KGHSH, CDR2 LQKENI.

The V call is TRBV6-5, the J call TRBJ2-1; 11 bases agree with TRBD2. Germline lookup yields CDR1 MNHEY and CDR2 SVGAGI. V lost 0 bases and J lost 7; bases outside the gene matches: 5. The CDR3 is 16 amino acids. The CDR3 here is CASSYSIAGGPNEQFF. In DNA, the CDR3 is TGTGCCAGCAGTTACTCAATAGCGGGAGGGCCTAATGAGCAGTTCTTC.

V and J are TRBV10-3 and TRBJ2-1; 11 nucleotides match TRBD2. Germline loops: CDR1 ENHRY, CDR2 SYGVKD. Trimming cost V 6 bases and J 1 base; bases outside gene matches: 8. The CDR3 is made up of 17 amino acids. In DNA form, the CDR3 reads TGTGCCATCAGGCTGACTAGCGGGGAAAGGTCCTACAATGAGCAGTTCTTC. It translates to CAIRLTSGERSYNEQFF.

The sample holds a few counts of this clonotype. The chain employs TRBV3-1 and TRBJ2-5, with D uncertain. Germline CDR1 is LGHDT and CDR2 is YNNKEL (reference sequence). The CDR3 covers 14 residues. The V end lost 8 bases, the J end lost 5 bases, and 18 bases lay between the germline ends. DNA for the CDR3: TGTGCCAGCCAACACCGGCAGGCGTCGGAGACCCAGTACTTC. This translates into CASQHRQASETQYF.

The chain links TRBV7-2 to TRBJ1-1; no firm D call. This CDR3 is 12 amino acids long. From germline, CDR1 is SGHTA and CDR2 FQGNSA. V lost 3 bases, J lost 5 bases, and 7 bases lay in between. CDR3 coding DNA: TGTGCCAGCAGCTTGATCCATACTGAAGCTTTCTTT. It specifies CASSLIHTEAFF.